A single sample gave rise to the 9 T cell receptor beta chains below, sequenced in a study of CD8 T cells in Susac syndrome. Reverse transcription of roughly 0.45 to 1 ug RNA was performed with random hexamers. One entry per CDR3 protein, called by TCRdb with MiXCR from the immunoSEQ multiplex PCR reads. Of fewer than 350,000 distinct CDR3 sequences listed, around 85% are singletons. The sample comprised CD8+ T cells from PBMCs. These receptors all come from a human donor with multiple sclerosis.

This sequence joins TRBV7-2 and TRBJ2-2; D perhaps matches TRBD1 (5 bases). Trimming removed 1 base at V and 1 base at J, with 7 bases between. This CDR3 comprises 15 residues. The germline V gene has CDR1 SGHTA and CDR2 FQGNSA. The DNA of the CDR3 is TGTGCCAGCAGCTTAGGCAGGGTGAACACCGGGGAGCTGTTTTTT. Amino acid sequence: CASSLGRVNTGELFF.

The rearrangement uses TRBV27 and TRBJ2-7; a weak D match, TRBD1 (5 bases). V shed 5 bases and J shed 2 bases, with 19 bases lying between them. The CDR3 runs 16 residues. Germline CDR1 reads MNHEY; CDR2 reads SMNVEV (reference sequence). CDR3 in amino acids: CASSHMGPESPYEQYF. CDR3 nucleotide sequence: TGTGCCAGCAGTCACATGGGGCCAGAAAGCCCCTACGAGCAGTACTTC.

The J gene is TRBJ2-6, the V gene TRBV7-9; D call uncertain. The CDR3 is made up of 16 amino acids. V lost 6 bases and J lost 0, with 12 bases in between. The germline V gene has CDR1 SEHNR and CDR2 FQNEAQ (reference sequence). CDR3 coding DNA: TGTGCCAGCAGTCCACTGACCGGCTCTGGGGCCAACGTCCTGACTTTC. Its translation is CASSPLTGSGANVLTF.

The V gene is TRBV20-1, the J gene TRBJ2-1, with a possible D match to TRBD2 (6 bases). The germline CDR1 and CDR2 sequences are DFQATT and SNEGSKA (reference sequence). The CDR3 contains 15 residues. V lost 0 bases, J lost 1 base, and 10 bases lay in between. CDR3 bases: TGCAGTGCTAGAGACTTACGGGAGTCCTACAATGAGCAGTTCTTC. Translated: CSARDLRESYNEQFF.

The chain carries TRBV27 and TRBJ1-5; TRBD1 is a possible D gene (5 bases). V lost 1 base to trimming and J lost 5 bases, with 12 bases between them. This CDR3 is built from 15 residues. The germline gives CDR1 MNHEY, CDR2 SMNVEV (reference sequence). The CDR3 region is CASSLLGLGDQPQHF. The CDR3 DNA sequence: TGTGCCAGCAGTTTATTGGGGTTGGGGGATCAGCCCCAGCATTTT.

The chain carries TRBV7-9 and TRBJ1-1; D is perhaps TRBD1 (5 bases). V lost 3 bases and J 3 bases, leaving 11 bases between the germline ends. Germline V gives CDR1 SEHNR, CDR2 FQNEAQ (reference sequence). This CDR3 spans 14 amino acids. Written as DNA, the CDR3 is TGTGCCAGCAGCTTGGCCTCGGGGGACACTGAAGCTTTCTTT. Protein: CASSLASGDTEAFF.

The genes are TRBV2 and TRBJ1-3; tentative D call: TRBD1 (6 bases). Germline V lookup: CDR1 SNHLY, CDR2 FYNNEI. V lost 6 bases and J lost 0, with 12 bases in between. This CDR3 has 15 residues. CDR3 sequence: CASSSDSDSGNTIYF. DNA for the CDR3: TGTGCCAGCAGCTCGGACAGTGACTCTGGAAACACCATATATTTT.

The V and J genes are TRBV20-1 and TRBJ2-1; D uncertain. V gave up 5 bases and J gave up 10 bases, with 21 bases separating them. The CDR3 runs 14 residues. Germline V CDR1 and CDR2: DFQATT, SNEGSKA (reference sequence). CDR3 loop: CSAPLSPSSWEQFF. Here the CDR3 DNA reads TGCAGTGCTCCCCTGTCCCCCTCTAGTTGGGAGCAGTTCTTC.

The chain recombines TRBV29-1 with TRBJ1-1; D is perhaps TRBD1 (6 bases). The germline V gene encodes CDR1 SQVTM and CDR2 ANQGSEA. The V and J ends lost 6 bases and 3 bases respectively, with 17 bases between them. CDR3 length: 14 amino acids. CDR3 protein: CSVLDSGVDTEAFF. In nucleotides, the CDR3 is TGCAGCGTCTTGGATTCAGGGGTGGACACTGAAGCTTTCTTT.